The 11 T cell receptor beta chains given below trace back to one sample, sequenced in a study of beta chain features in type 1 diabetes. Their antigens remain unidentified. Expressed TCRB transcripts were sequenced because the isolated RNA had all been reverse transcribed beforehand. Sequenced by immunoSEQ multiplex PCR; TCRdb stores in-frame clones only, minus some. The table has around 250,000 clones, more than 13% seen once; the top ten hold about 0.015%. Overall study findings and caveats: TCRB CDR3 length was moderately but significantly reduced in all four CD4+ subsets of Type 1 diabetes patients.

What was sequenced was naive CD4+ T cells from blood. The origin of the receptors is a man between 25 and 39 years old with type 1 diabetes.

The genes are TRBV25-1 and TRBJ1-1, with a possible D match to TRBD1 (6 bases). V was cut by 10 bases and J by 5 bases, with 17 bases left in between. This CDR3 is built from 13 residues. The germline CDR1 and CDR2 sequences are MGHDK and SYGVNS. CDR3 in DNA: TGTGCCACCAGAGGGGGTTCCGGGACTGAAGCTTTCTTT. This encodes CATRGGSGTEAFF.

The sample holds a few counts of this clone. The chain joins TRBV6-5 to TRBJ2-7, with 7 bases aligning to TRBD2. V shed 4 bases and J 4 bases; nucleotides not matched to a gene: 10. CDR1 is MNHEY, CDR2 SVGAGI, per germline. The CDR3 length is 15 residues. The CDR3 sequence: CASSLQASGPYEQYF. The CDR3 DNA reads as TGTGCCAGCAGTTTACAGGCTAGCGGTCCTTACGAGCAGTACTTC.

This clone was seen a few times. The rearrangement uses TRBV11-2 and TRBJ1-1, with D uncertain. Germline CDR1 reads SGHAT; CDR2 reads FQNNGV. V lost 2 bases to trimming and J lost 0 bases, with 4 bases between them. CDR3 length equals 13 residues. The CDR3 loop reads CASSLYLNTEAFF. DNA of the CDR3: TGTGCCAGCAGCTTATATCTGAACACTGAAGCTTTCTTT.

The rearrangement links TRBV10-3 to TRBJ1-2; D is perhaps TRBD1 (6 bases). Trimming shortened V by 4 bases and J by 1 base, and 10 bases separated the two germline ends. Germline V gives CDR1 ENHRY, CDR2 SYGVKD. The CDR3 is made up of 14 amino acids. The CDR3 protein is CAISVAGVNYGYTF. CDR3 nucleotides: TGTGCCATCAGTGTGGCAGGGGTTAACTATGGCTACACCTTC.

This chain connects TRBV30 to TRBJ2-7; D possibly corresponds to TRBD1 (5 bases). The CDR3 has 15 amino acids. Trimming left V 0 bases short and J 6 bases short, with 18 bases between. Germline CDR1 and CDR2: GTSNPN and SVGIG (reference sequence). The CDR3 region has the DNA TGTGCCTGGAGTGTATTTGGGGCCACCCCGGGCGAGCAGTACTTC. Translation gives CAWSVFGATPGEQYF. The full variable domain, with the rest looked up from reference TRBV30 and TRBJ2-7, is SQTIHQWPATLVQPVGSPLSLECTVEGTSNPNLYWYRQAAGRGLQLLFYSVGIGQISSEVPQNLSASRPQDRQFILSSKKLLLSDSGFYLCAWSVFGATPGEQYFGPGTRLTVT.

The chain recombines TRBV7-9 with TRBJ2-3; the D is unclear. The CDR3 totals 13 residues. Germline-derived CDR1 and CDR2 are SEHNR and FQNEAQ (reference sequence). With 4 bases removed from V and 6 bases from J, the gap between germline ends came to 11 bases. The CDR3 sequence: CASSSATTDTQYF. In DNA, the CDR3 is TGTGCCAGCAGCTCCGCCACCACTGATACGCAGTATTTT.

This clone has a handful of counts. This chain connects TRBV15 to TRBJ2-3; TRBD2 matches 10 bases. The CDR3 has 16 residues. Germline V gene lookup returns CDR1 LNHNV and CDR2 YYDKDF (reference sequence). The V and J ends lost 1 base and 7 bases, in that order; junction bases with no gene match: 8. This CDR3 is CATSRGLAGVGNTQYF. DNA of the CDR3: TGTGCCACCAGCAGAGGCCTAGCGGGAGTTGGAAATACGCAGTATTTT.

The rearrangement links TRBV7-2 to TRBJ2-7, with TRBD1 identical over 7 bases. V lost 3 bases and J lost 7; bases outside the gene matches: 3. CDR3 length: 12 amino acids. Germline values: CDR1 SGHTA, CDR2 FQGNSA. CDR3 DNA sequence: TGTGCCAGCAGCTTCGACAGGGTTGAGCAGTACTTC. Encoded protein: CASSFDRVEQYF.

This clone was seen more than once but under ten times. This chain links TRBV7-9 with TRBJ1-1; 7 nucleotides align to TRBD1. Germline values: CDR1 SEHNR, CDR2 FQNEAQ (reference sequence). The CDR3 sequence is 15 residues long. With 5 bases clipped from V and 1 base from J, the junction kept 7 bases outside the gene matches. CDR3 loop: CASSTRDSPNTEAFF. The DNA for the CDR3 is TGTGCCAGCAGCACCCGGGACAGCCCGAACACTGAAGCTTTCTTT. The full variable domain, its missing parts supplied by reference TRBV7-9 and TRBJ1-1, is DTGVSQNPRHKITKRGQNVTFRCDPISEHNRLYWYRQTLGQGPEFLTYFQNEAQLEKSRLLSDRFSAERPKGSFSTLEIQRTEQGDSAMYLCASSTRDSPNTEAFFGQGTRLTVV.

V and J are TRBV4-2 and TRBJ1-2; no clear D. V gave up 0 bases and J gave up 4 bases, with 12 bases separating them. The length of the CDR3 is 15 residues. CDR1 is LGHNA and CDR2 is YNFKEQ in the germline V gene. The CDR3 loop is CASSQDWSAVYGYTF. CDR3 nucleotides: TGTGCCAGCAGCCAAGATTGGTCGGCGGTCTATGGCTACACCTTC.

The chain has TRBV7-3 and TRBJ2-3, with TRBD1 matching 7 bases. Trimming at V came to 5 bases and at J to 4 bases, leaving 3 bases not matched to a gene. The germline V gene encodes CDR1 SGHTA and CDR2 FQGTGA. This CDR3 is 13 amino acids long. The CDR3: CASSKTGPDTQYF. For the CDR3, the DNA is TGTGCCAGCAGCAAGACAGGGCCAGATACGCAGTATTTT.